The next 27 T cell receptor beta chains were all read from a single sample in a study of T-cell reconstitution after alpha-beta-depleted transplantation in children. As it was prepared, the TCRbeta library received unique molecular identifiers. From the PCR reads, TCRdb called clonotypes with MiXCR, one entry per CDR3 protein. The data contain some 200,000 distinct CDR3 sequences, about a tenth of them singletons. This sample comprised PBMCs from the stem cell graft donor, obtained from the stem cell graft. These receptors all come from a human donor who donated a stem cell graft to a child with acute lymphoblastic leukemia.

DNA for the CDR3: TGTGCCTGGAGGAAAGACAGGGTTGGATACGAGCAGTACTTC. It codes for CAWRKDRVGYEQYF. The gene calls are TRBV30 and TRBJ2-7, with 7 positions matching TRBD1. Germline V gene lookup returns CDR1 GTSNPN and CDR2 SVGIG (reference sequence). This CDR3 spans 14 amino acids. J gave up 4 bases and V 3 bases, and 9 bases lay outside the gene matches.

This clonotype appeared many times. The rearrangement uses TRBV11-2 and TRBJ2-7; tentatively, D is TRBD1 (6 bases). With 4 bases removed from V and 0 bases from J, the gap between germline ends came to 16 bases. The CDR3 totals 16 residues. Looked up from germline, CDR1 is SGHAT and CDR2 is FQNNGV. This CDR3 is CASSSGALDSSYEQYF. DNA of the CDR3: TGTGCCAGCAGCTCAGGGGCATTGGACAGCTCCTACGAGCAGTACTTC.

This clonotype was counted ten times or more. The CDR3 sequence is CASSLEDSGNTIYF. Here the CDR3 DNA reads TGTGCCAGCAGTTTAGAGGACTCTGGAAACACCATATATTTT. The chain joins TRBV12-3 or TRBV12-4 to TRBJ1-3; D is unclear. Deletions cut 1 base from V and 0 bases from J, with 4 bases between. The CDR3 is 14 amino acids.

A few counts support this clonotype. This chain links TRBV7-9 with TRBJ1-3; D not certain. The ends were cut back, 1 base at V and 2 bases at J, with 6 bases in the middle. CDR3 length: 14 amino acids. The germline V gene encodes CDR1 SEHNR and CDR2 FQNEAQ (reference sequence). CDR3 sequence (DNA): TGTGCCAGCAGCTTAGGTACAGCTGGAAACACCATATATTTT. Translating gives CASSLGTAGNTIYF. Full variable domain (rest looked up from reference TRBV7-9 and TRBJ1-3): DTGVSQNPRHKITKRGQNVTFRCDPISEHNRLYWYRQTLGQGPEFLTYFQNEAQLEKSRLLSDRFSAERPKGSFSTLEIQRTEQGDSAMYLCASSLGTAGNTIYFGEGSWLTVV.

With respect to this clonotype: One junction end disagrees with the germline gene, perhaps due to a read error. V usage is TRBV5-1 and J usage is TRBJ2-3, with D perhaps matching TRBD1 or TRBD2 (6 bases each). Germline V lookup: CDR1 SGHRS, CDR2 YFSETQ. The CDR3 is 12 residues long. CDR3 coding DNA: TGCGCCAACAGCTCGGGGGCGGATACGCAGTATTTT. Protein product: CANSSGADTQYF.

This clonotype was recorded a few times. The chain recombines TRBV20-1 with TRBJ2-4, with TRBD1 identical over 7 bases. This CDR3 comprises 15 residues. With 1 base clipped from V and 3 bases from J, the junction kept 6 bases outside the gene matches. Germline assignment: CDR1 DFQATT and CDR2 SNEGSKA (reference sequence). CDR3 in DNA: TGCAGTGCTAGAGGGACAGGAACGGACAAAAACATTCAGTACTTC. Its translation is CSARGTGTDKNIQYF.

This clonotype showed up many times. The rearrangement joins TRBV3-1 to TRBJ2-1; D is unclear. V dropped 2 bases and J dropped 2 bases, with 16 bases sitting between them. From germline, CDR1 is LGHDT and CDR2 YNNKEL (reference sequence). This CDR3 is built from 17 residues. The CDR3 nucleotides are TGTGCCAGCAGCCAACGGTGGGCCAATAATGCCTACAATGAGCAGTTCTTC. This sequence encodes CASSQRWANNAYNEQFF.

This clonotype was observed at least ten times. The chain joins TRBV2 to TRBJ1-1, with TRBD1 matching 8 bases. The V and J ends lost 5 bases and 3 bases, in that order; junction bases with no gene match: 5. The CDR3 is 14 amino acids. Germline CDR1 and CDR2: SNHLY and FYNNEI. As DNA, the CDR3 is TGTGCCAGCAGTTGGACAGGGACGGACACTGAAGCTTTCTTT. Protein product: CASSWTGTDTEAFF.

Only a few counts were recorded for this clonotype. The chain recombines TRBV20-1 with TRBJ1-6, with 7 bases aligning to TRBD1. This CDR3 is 14 amino acids long. CDR1 is DFQATT and CDR2 is SNEGSKA in the germline V gene (reference sequence). V lost 3 bases to trimming and J lost 6 bases; unmatched junction nucleotides: 5. The CDR3 spells CSASGTALNSPLHF. CDR3 DNA sequence: TGCAGTGCTAGCGGGACAGCCCTTAATTCACCCCTCCACTTT.

This clonotype was detected many times. The chain uses TRBV3-1 and TRBJ2-1; 7 nucleotides match TRBD1. CDR3 size: 15 residues. V shed 2 bases and J 4 bases; nucleotides not matched to a gene: 5. Germline V gene sequence: CDR1 LGHDT, CDR2 YNNKEL (reference sequence). This CDR3 reads CASSQNRGPYNEQFF. The CDR3 nucleotides read TGTGCCAGCAGCCAAAACAGGGGCCCTTACAATGAGCAGTTCTTC.

This clonotype was picked up many times. V usage is TRBV12-3 or TRBV12-4 and J usage is TRBJ2-3, with TRBD1 identical over 8 bases. V shed 8 bases, J shed 1 base, and the junction held 5 bases outside the gene matches. The CDR3 sequence is 14 residues long. The CDR3 sequence: CASQLGQGTDTQYF. The CDR3 region has the DNA TGTGCCAGCCAATTGGGACAGGGCACAGATACGCAGTATTTT.

The gene calls are TRBV5-1 and TRBJ1-4; no clear D. Germline V gives CDR1 SGHRS, CDR2 YFSETQ. The CDR3 length is 13 residues. Deletions cut 0 bases from V and 8 bases from J, with 8 bases between. In nucleotides, the CDR3 is TGCGCCAGCAGCTTGGCCGGGCGAGAAAAACTGTTTTTT. Translating gives CASSLAGREKLFF.

This clonotype has a count of ten or more. The V gene is TRBV5-1, the J gene TRBJ1-1; D is ambiguous. In germline, CDR1 is SGHRS, CDR2 YFSETQ. CDR3 size: 13 residues. Between the trimmed V and J ends, which lost 7 bases and 7 bases, there was a span of 17 bases. The CDR3 region has the DNA TGCGCCAGCCGGCGGGGTTGGGTCGATGAAGCTTTCTTT. This encodes CASRRGWVDEAFF. Using reference TRBV5-1 and TRBJ1-1 for the parts outside the CDR3, the full variable domain is KAGVTQTPRYLIKTRGQQVTLSCSPISGHRSVSWYQQTPGQGLQFLFEYFSETQRNKGNFPGRFSGRQFSNSRSEMNVSTLELGDSALYLCASRRGWVDEAFFGQGTRLTVV.

This clonotype was found a few times. The V call is TRBV12-3 or TRBV12-4, the J call TRBJ2-1; D ambiguous. With 7 bases removed from V and 1 base from J, the gap between germline ends came to 14 bases. This CDR3 comprises 15 residues. In nucleotides, the CDR3 is TGTGCCAGCAACCCGACACCTTTTTCCTACAATGAGCAGTTCTTC. Translated: CASNPTPFSYNEQFF.

There are many counts of this clonotype. For the CDR3, the DNA is TGTGCCAGCAGTTATAACATCCCCAATGAAGCTTTCTTT. Its protein is CASSYNIPNEAFF. J is TRBJ1-1 and V is TRBV6-2 or TRBV6-3; D is uncertain. CDR3 length: 13 residues. Trimming left V 3 bases short and J 7 bases short, with 12 bases between. Germline V CDR1 and CDR2: MNHEY, SVGEGT.

The chain couples TRBV12-3 or TRBV12-4 to TRBJ2-7; 8 nucleotides agree with TRBD1. The CDR3 covers 14 residues. V dropped 2 bases and J dropped 5; count of bases not matched to a gene: 5. CDR3 sequence: CASSLNVRGHEQYF. The CDR3 DNA reads as TGTGCCAGCAGTTTAAATGTCAGGGGGCACGAGCAGTACTTC.

This clonotype occurred many times. The chain is built from TRBV7-2 and TRBJ2-1; TRBD1 is a possible D gene (6 bases). The CDR3 runs to 14 residues. The germline V and J ends were trimmed by 8 bases and 6 bases, with 17 bases remaining between them. Germline CDR1 SGHTA, CDR2 FQGNSA. The CDR3 bases are TGTGCCAGCCTACAGGGTCGGGGATTCAATGAGCAGTTCTTC. Its protein is CASLQGRGFNEQFF. The variable domain in full, completed from reference TRBV7-2 and TRBJ2-1, reads GAGVSQSPSNKVTEKGKDVELRCDPISGHTALYWYRQSLGQGLEFLIYFQGNSAPDKSGLPSDRFSAERTGGSVSTLTIQRTQQEDSAVYLCASLQGRGFNEQFFGPGTRLTVL.

This clonotype came up a few times. The rearrangement links TRBV6-5 to TRBJ1-4; D possibly corresponds to TRBD1 (6 bases). Per germline, CDR1 MNHEY and CDR2 SVGAGI. Between the trimmed V and J ends, which lost 5 bases and 0 bases, there was a span of 13 bases. The CDR3 sequence is 16 residues long. CDR3 region: CASSELEGATNEKLFF. CDR3 coding DNA: TGTGCCAGCAGTGAGCTCGAGGGGGCAACTAATGAAAAACTGTTTTTT.

The rearrangement links TRBV7-9 to TRBJ2-2, with a tentative D call TRBD2 (6 bases). Germline-derived CDR1 and CDR2 are SEHNR and FQNEAQ (reference sequence). Trimming removed 7 bases at V and 4 bases at J, with 19 bases between. CDR3 length: 16 residues. The CDR3 DNA reads as TGTGCCAGCACCATTGGGGGGTTTAGCGGCACCGGGGAGCTGTTTTTT. Encoded protein: CASTIGGFSGTGELFF.

This clonotype has a count of ten or more. V is TRBV27 and J is TRBJ1-2; D unresolved. Deletions cut 4 bases from V and 8 bases from J, with 17 bases between. CDR3 length: 14 residues. CDR1 is MNHEY and CDR2 is SMNVEV in the germline V gene (reference sequence). The CDR3 sequence is CASSSFQGPGGYTF. The CDR3, as DNA: TGTGCCAGCAGTTCTTTTCAAGGCCCGGGGGGCTACACCTTC.

In its sample, this clonotype was seen a few times. The rearrangement uses TRBV12-3 or TRBV12-4 and TRBJ1-5; 8 positions match TRBD1. This CDR3 region has 15 residues. The ends lost 4 bases at V and 7 bases at J; junction bases unmatched: 9. The CDR3 region is CASSSFDRGGQPQHF. In nucleotides, the CDR3 is TGTGCCAGCAGTTCCTTCGACAGGGGAGGACAGCCCCAGCATTTT.

This clonotype was counted ten times or more. The chain couples TRBV2 to TRBJ2-5; no definite D call. From germline, CDR1 is SNHLY and CDR2 FYNNEI. The CDR3 covers 12 residues. Trimming pared 7 bases from V and 2 bases from J, leaving 8 bases between. CDR3 nucleotides: TGTGCCAGCACCCTAACTCAAGAGACCCAGTACTTC. Amino acids: CASTLTQETQYF.

The sample holds many counts of this clonotype. This chain links TRBV7-2 with TRBJ2-1; tentative D call: TRBD2 (7 bases). Trimming cost V 11 bases and J 7 bases, with 21 bases left between them. CDR3 size: 14 residues. In germline, CDR1 is SGHTA, CDR2 FQGNSA. CDR3 DNA: TGTGCCTCCGGGGGGCTAGCGGTTAAAAATGAGCAGTTCTTC. This sequence encodes CASGGLAVKNEQFF.

This clonotype has at least ten counts. The rearrangement joins TRBV10-3 to TRBJ1-1, with D unclear. This CDR3 comprises 14 residues. Germline lookup yields CDR1 ENHRY and CDR2 SYGVKD. The V end lost 6 bases, the J end lost 0 bases, and 11 bases lay between the germline ends. The CDR3 bases are TGTGCCATCAGGAGGGTCGAAATGAACACTGAAGCTTTCTTT. Protein sequence: CAIRRVEMNTEAFF.

V gene TRBV5-1 combines with J gene TRBJ1-1, with D uncertain. The CDR3 has 13 residues. Germline V gene sequence: CDR1 SGHRS, CDR2 YFSETQ. Trimming removed 1 base from V and 6 bases from J, with 10 bases in between. In nucleotides, the CDR3 is TGCGCCAGCAGCTTGAATGAGAGGGCTGAAGCTTTCTTT. Translated: CASSLNERAEAFF.

To note about this clonotype: Sequence at one end of the junction differs from germline and may be a read error. This chain joins TRBV2 and TRBJ2-7, with 7 bases lining up with TRBD1. Germline V CDR1 and CDR2: SNHLY, FYNNEI. The CDR3 is 12 residues long. The CDR3 reads CASSPLGQVVLF. The CDR3 bases are TGTGCCAGCAGCCCGCTCGGACAGGTTGTTCTCTTC.

Only a few counts were recorded for this clonotype. The chain recombines TRBV27 with TRBJ2-5, with D unclear. This CDR3 has 13 amino acids. Trimming cost V 6 bases and J 5 bases, with 13 bases left between them. Germline CDR1 and CDR2: MNHEY and SMNVEV (reference sequence). This CDR3 is CASRVVMGETQYF. CDR3 DNA: TGTGCCAGCAGGGTAGTAATGGGCGAGACCCAGTACTTC.